The 25 T cell receptor beta chains in this list originate from one sample, sequenced in a study of cytotoxic CD8 clonotypes in ibrutinib-treated CLL. TCRdb keeps only in-frame clones here, not all; method: immunoSEQ multiplex PCR. The repertoire holds almost 85,000 clones, roughly 84% seen once, with around 5.4% in the top ten. The sequenced sample was PBMCs, obtained before ibrutinib treatment. These receptors originate from a human donor with chronic lymphocytic leukemia.

This chain joins TRBV29-1 and TRBJ2-2, with TRBD1 matching over 7 bases. The CDR3 sequence is 15 residues long. Losses at the gene ends were 4 bases for V and 0 bases for J; bases not matched to a gene: 5. The V gene's germline CDR1 is SQVTM and CDR2 ANQGSEA. The CDR3 sequence is CSVVPGQSNTGELFF. The CDR3 region has the DNA TGCAGCGTTGTACCGGGACAGTCGAACACCGGGGAGCTGTTTTTT.

This clone was observed a few times. The V call is TRBV19, the J call TRBJ2-3; 15 bases line up with TRBD2. Germline V lookup: CDR1 LNHDA, CDR2 SQIVND (reference sequence). The junction had 16 bases not matched to a gene; V was cut back by 5 bases and J by 7 bases. CDR3 size: 19 residues. In nucleotides, the CDR3 is TGTGCCAGTAGTCTAAACCGCGGGACTAGCGGGAGGCCATCGAATACGCAGTATTTT. Its protein is CASSLNRGTSGRPSNTQYF. The entire variable domain, with the rest obtained from reference TRBV19 and TRBJ2-3, is as follows: DGGITQSPKYLFRKEGQNVTLSCEQNLNHDAMYWYRQDPGQGLRLIYYSQIVNDFQKGDIAEGYSVSREKKESFPLTVTSAQKNPTAFYLCASSLNRGTSGRPSNTQYFGPGTRLTVL.

The genes are TRBV5-8 and TRBJ2-2, with a tentative D call TRBD2 (5 bases). The V and J ends lost 4 bases and 6 bases respectively, with 16 bases between them. The germline gives CDR1 SGHTS, CDR2 YDEGEE. There are 15 residues in the CDR3. CDR3 sequence (DNA): TGTGCCAGCAGCCCGGTTTTGTTTAGCGCCGGGGAGCTGTTTTTT. It yields the protein CASSPVLFSAGELFF.

The chain is built from TRBV28 and TRBJ2-1; 7 bases fit TRBD1. The CDR3 is 15 residues long. Trimming at V came to 8 bases and at J to 3 bases, leaving 10 bases not matched to a gene. Germline values: CDR1 MDHEN, CDR2 SYDVKM. As DNA, the CDR3 is TGTGCCAGCGAACAAACCGGGACAGTCTACAATGAGCAGTTCTTC. Encoded protein: CASEQTGTVYNEQFF. Full variable domain (remainder filled in from reference TRBV28 and TRBJ2-1): DVKVTQSSRYLVKRTGEKVFLECVQDMDHENMFWYRQDPGLGLRLIYFSYDVKMKEKGDIPEGYSVSREKKERFSLILESASTNQTSMYLCASEQTGTVYNEQFFGPGTRLTVL.

J is TRBJ1-4 and V is TRBV5-1; no reliable D call. The CDR3 extends over 15 amino acids. The ends were cut back, 4 bases at V and 0 bases at J, with 10 bases in the middle. From germline, CDR1 is SGHRS and CDR2 YFSETQ. The CDR3 nucleotides read TGCGCCAGCAGCCGTGACTCCCCAACTAATGAAAAACTGTTTTTT. Its translation is CASSRDSPTNEKLFF.

The V and J genes are TRBV9 and TRBJ2-7; D not resolved. The CDR3 totals 15 residues. V lost 0 bases to trimming and J lost 2 bases, with 12 bases between them. Looked up from germline, CDR1 is SGDLS and CDR2 is YYNGEE. This CDR3 reads CASSVEIGNPYEQYF. CDR3 DNA: TGTGCCAGCAGCGTAGAAATAGGGAACCCCTACGAGCAGTACTTC.

The rearrangement uses TRBV9 and TRBJ2-2; TRBD1 might be the D (6 bases). Trimming took off 3 bases at V and 1 base at J, with 10 bases between the two ends. The CDR3 consists of 15 residues. Germline CDR1 SGDLS, CDR2 YYNGEE. CDR3 DNA: TGTGCCAGCAGCGAGGGGGATTTGAACACCGGGGAGCTGTTTTTT. Its protein is CASSEGDLNTGELFF.

The chain employs TRBV19 and TRBJ1-2, with a possible D match to TRBD1 (6 bases). V gave up 5 bases and J gave up 3 bases, with 7 bases separating them. Germline CDR1 and CDR2: LNHDA and SQIVND (reference sequence). The CDR3 totals 12 residues. The CDR3 reads CASSHRDYGYTF. Written as DNA, the CDR3 is TGTGCCAGTAGTCACAGGGACTATGGCTACACCTTC. Combining the CDR3 with reference TRBV19 and TRBJ1-2 gives the whole variable domain DGGITQSPKYLFRKEGQNVTLSCEQNLNHDAMYWYRQDPGQGLRLIYYSQIVNDFQKGDIAEGYSVSREKKESFPLTVTSAQKNPTAFYLCASSHRDYGYTFGSGTRLTVV.

The V and J genes are TRBV5-6 and TRBJ1-2; 9 bases are a match to TRBD1. Per germline, CDR1 SGHDT and CDR2 YYEEEE. Trimming removed 2 bases from V and 5 bases from J; junction bases left unmatched: 10. There are 16 residues in the CDR3. DNA of the CDR3: TGTGCCAGCAGCTTCTGGGGGACAGGGATTGATTATGGCTACACCTTC. It specifies CASSFWGTGIDYGYTF.

This chain uses TRBV28 with TRBJ1-5; TRBD1 is a possible D gene (5 bases). The germline V and J ends were trimmed by 6 bases and 7 bases, with 19 bases remaining between them. The CDR3 length is 15 residues. Per the germline V gene, CDR1 is MDHEN and CDR2 is SYDVKM. The CDR3 region is CASSFLAEGPQPQHF. For the CDR3, the DNA is TGTGCCAGCAGCTTCCTGGCGGAGGGGCCACAGCCCCAGCATTTT.

V is TRBV4-2 and J is TRBJ1-5; 8 bases agree with TRBD1. The CDR3 runs 16 residues. Germline lookup yields CDR1 LGHNA and CDR2 YNFKEQ. Trimming cost V 4 bases and J 2 bases; bases outside gene matches: 7. CDR3 nucleotide sequence: TGTGCCAGCAGCCGAAAGTCGGGACAGGGCAATCAGCCCCAGCATTTT. Amino acid sequence: CASSRKSGQGNQPQHF.

The V and J genes are TRBV7-2 and TRBJ2-7; the D gene is possibly TRBD2 (6 bases). V lost 4 bases to trimming and J lost 3 bases, with 13 bases between them. The CDR3 consists of 14 residues. The germline V gene has CDR1 SGHTA and CDR2 FQGNSA. In DNA, the CDR3 is TGTGCCAGCAGCTCCCTAGGAGGGGACTACGAGCAGTACTTC. It translates to CASSSLGGDYEQYF.

This chain connects TRBV27 to TRBJ2-1, with D possibly being TRBD1 or TRBD2 (6 bases each). The V and J ends lost 0 bases and 2 bases respectively, with 14 bases between them. Germline CDR1 and CDR2: MNHEY and SMNVEV (reference sequence). CDR3 size: 17 residues. This CDR3 reads CASSLSFSGATYNEQFF. The CDR3 nucleotides read TGTGCCAGCAGTTTATCCTTCTCGGGGGCTACCTACAATGAGCAGTTCTTC.

The chain recombines TRBV30 with TRBJ2-3; 9 positions agree with TRBD2. Germline CDR1 reads GTSNPN; CDR2 reads SVGIG (reference sequence). The CDR3 sequence is 15 residues long. With 6 bases clipped from V and 3 bases from J, the junction kept 10 bases outside the gene matches. CDR3 sequence: CACAYKREVTDTQYF. The DNA for the CDR3 is TGTGCCTGTGCTTACAAGCGGGAGGTGACAGATACGCAGTATTTT.

J is TRBJ1-4 and V is TRBV9, with TRBD1 matching over 9 bases. CDR1 and CDR2 from the germline V gene are SGDLS and YYNGEE. With 4 bases clipped from V and 7 bases from J, the junction kept 8 bases outside the gene matches. The CDR3 totals 15 residues. CDR3 loop: CASSTTGGPGEKLFF. The DNA of the CDR3 is TGTGCCAGCAGCACCACAGGGGGCCCGGGTGAAAAACTGTTTTTT.

The chain uses TRBV10-3 and TRBJ1-5; 7 bases map to TRBD1. There are 14 residues in the CDR3. The germline CDR1 and CDR2 sequences are ENHRY and SYGVKD. With V trimmed by 9 bases and J by 0 bases, 5 bases remained unmatched. This chain's CDR3 is CAICTGDSNQPQHF. CDR3 bases: TGTGCCATATGCACAGGGGATAGCAATCAGCCCCAGCATTTT.

There are many counts of this clone. The J gene is TRBJ1-3, the V gene TRBV6-5; D gene unclear. The length of the CDR3 is 11 residues. Trimming stripped 5 bases from V and 13 bases from J, with 12 bases between. Germline V gives CDR1 MNHEY, CDR2 SVGAGI. This CDR3 reads CASSDLTRIYF. The CDR3 region has the DNA TGTGCCAGCAGTGACCTAACTCGGATATATTTT.

The gene calls are TRBV6-6 and TRBJ2-7; no clear D. Per germline, CDR1 MNHNY and CDR2 SVGAGI (reference sequence). This CDR3 comprises 12 residues. V lost 2 bases to trimming and J lost 6 bases, with 8 bases between them. In DNA, the CDR3 is TGTGCCAGCAGTTACGAGGTCACCGAGCAGTACTTC. Translated: CASSYEVTEQYF.

The V call is TRBV7-2, the J call TRBJ1-1; D is possibly TRBD1 (5 bases). Trimming shortened V by 3 bases and J by 0 bases, and 11 bases separated the two germline ends. The germline CDR1 and CDR2 sequences are SGHTA and FQGNSA. The CDR3 contains 15 residues. CDR3 region: CASSLGRTLNTEAFF. The CDR3 DNA reads as TGTGCCAGCAGCTTGGGACGGACCTTGAACACTGAAGCTTTCTTT.

The chain recombines TRBV5-1 with TRBJ1-3, with D possibly TRBD1 on 5 matching bases. V was trimmed by 0 bases and J by 2 bases, leaving 6 bases between them. Per germline, CDR1 SGHRS and CDR2 YFSETQ. This CDR3 spans 14 amino acids. The CDR3 loop is CASSLGGTGNTIYF. The CDR3 bases are TGCGCCAGCAGCTTGGGGGGCACTGGAAACACCATATATTTT.

The chain combines TRBV27 with TRBJ1-2; TRBD1 matches 8 bases. V was clipped by 2 bases and J by 4 bases; unmatched bases: 15. CDR1 and CDR2 (germline): MNHEY, SMNVEV (reference sequence). CDR3 length: 18 residues. Written as DNA, the CDR3 is TGTGCCAGCAGTTTAGCCAGGACAGGGTACGCAATCGGCTATGGCTACACCTTC. It specifies CASSLARTGYAIGYGYTF.

The chain is built from TRBV19 and TRBJ2-3; 7 positions match TRBD1. The CDR3 spans 15 residues. The V and J ends lost 3 bases and 0 bases, in that order; junction bases with no gene match: 3. Germline CDR1 LNHDA, CDR2 SQIVND (reference sequence). The CDR3 nucleotides read TGTGCCAGTAGTATGGACAGGATAAGCACAGATACGCAGTATTTT. This translates into CASSMDRISTDTQYF.

The chain joins TRBV6-5 to TRBJ1-1; TRBD1 aligns across 7 bases. This CDR3 region has 15 residues. CDR1 and CDR2 from the germline V gene are MNHEY and SVGAGI. Trimming removed 6 bases from V and 0 bases from J; junction bases left unmatched: 7. This CDR3 reads CASSQGTEMNTEAFF. The DNA for the CDR3 is TGTGCCAGCAGCCAAGGGACAGAGATGAACACTGAAGCTTTCTTT.

This clone was found a few times. The genes are TRBV6-5 and TRBJ1-2, with D unresolved. This CDR3 spans 12 amino acids. Trimming pared 6 bases from V and 8 bases from J, leaving 13 bases between. CDR1 is MNHEY, CDR2 SVGAGI, per germline. Written as DNA, the CDR3 is TGTGCCAGCAGGAGCCCCCAGAGGGGCTACACCTTC. Its translation: CASRSPQRGYTF.

Regarding this clone: The junction differs from germline at one of its ends, possibly a read error. V gene TRBV7-7 combines with J gene TRBJ2-7, with D perhaps assigned TRBD1 or TRBD2 (6 bases each). The CDR3 length is 14 residues. Germline lookup yields CDR1 SSHAT and CDR2 FNYEAQ (reference sequence). This CDR3 is CASSSTGGSYEQYF. CDR3 coding DNA: TGTGCTAGCAGCTCGACAGGAGGGTCCTACGAGCAGTACTTC.